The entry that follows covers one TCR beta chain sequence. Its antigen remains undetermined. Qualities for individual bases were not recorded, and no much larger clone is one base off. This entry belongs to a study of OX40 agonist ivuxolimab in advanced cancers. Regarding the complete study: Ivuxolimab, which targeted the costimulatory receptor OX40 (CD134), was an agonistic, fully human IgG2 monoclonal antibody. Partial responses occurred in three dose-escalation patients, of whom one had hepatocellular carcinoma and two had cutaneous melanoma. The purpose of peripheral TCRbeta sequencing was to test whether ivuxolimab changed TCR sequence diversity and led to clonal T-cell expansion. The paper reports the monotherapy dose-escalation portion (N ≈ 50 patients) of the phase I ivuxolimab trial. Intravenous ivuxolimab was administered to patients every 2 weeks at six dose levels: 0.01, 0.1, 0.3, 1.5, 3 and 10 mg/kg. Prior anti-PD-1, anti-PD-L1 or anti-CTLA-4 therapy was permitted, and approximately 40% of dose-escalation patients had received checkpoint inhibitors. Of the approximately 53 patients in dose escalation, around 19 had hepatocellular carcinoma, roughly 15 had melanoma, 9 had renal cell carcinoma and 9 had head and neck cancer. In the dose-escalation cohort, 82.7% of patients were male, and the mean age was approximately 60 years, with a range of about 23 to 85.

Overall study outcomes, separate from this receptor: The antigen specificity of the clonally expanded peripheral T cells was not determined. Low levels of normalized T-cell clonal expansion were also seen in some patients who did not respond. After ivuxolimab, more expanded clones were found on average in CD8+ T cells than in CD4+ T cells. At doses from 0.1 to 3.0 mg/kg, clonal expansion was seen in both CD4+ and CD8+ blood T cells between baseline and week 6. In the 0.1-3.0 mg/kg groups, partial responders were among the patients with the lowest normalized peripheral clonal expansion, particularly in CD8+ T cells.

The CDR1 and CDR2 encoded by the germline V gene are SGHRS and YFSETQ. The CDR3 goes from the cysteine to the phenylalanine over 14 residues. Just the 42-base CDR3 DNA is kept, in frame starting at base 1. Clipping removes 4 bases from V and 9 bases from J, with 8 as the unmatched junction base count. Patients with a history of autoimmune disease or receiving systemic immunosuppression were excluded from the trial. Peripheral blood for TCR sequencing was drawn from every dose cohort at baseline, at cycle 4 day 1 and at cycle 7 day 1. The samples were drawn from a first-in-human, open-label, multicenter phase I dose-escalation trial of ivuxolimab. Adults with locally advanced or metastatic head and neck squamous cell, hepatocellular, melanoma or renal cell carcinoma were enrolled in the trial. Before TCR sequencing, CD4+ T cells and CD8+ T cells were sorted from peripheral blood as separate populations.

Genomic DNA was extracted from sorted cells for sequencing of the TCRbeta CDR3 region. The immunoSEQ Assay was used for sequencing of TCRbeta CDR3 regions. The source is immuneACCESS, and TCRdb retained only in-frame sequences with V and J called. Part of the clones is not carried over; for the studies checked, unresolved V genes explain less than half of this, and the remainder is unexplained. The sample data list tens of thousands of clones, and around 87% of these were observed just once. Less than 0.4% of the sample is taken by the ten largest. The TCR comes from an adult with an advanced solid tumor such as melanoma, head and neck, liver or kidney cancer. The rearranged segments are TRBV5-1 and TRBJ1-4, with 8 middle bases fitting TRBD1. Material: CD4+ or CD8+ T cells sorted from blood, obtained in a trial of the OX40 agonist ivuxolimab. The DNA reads TGCGCCAGCAGCGAAACCGGGACAGGACAAAAACTGTTTTTT. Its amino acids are CASSETGTGQKLFF.